This T cell receptor beta chain stems from a study of T cell responses to AZD1222 COVID-19 vaccine. Some clones are missing from TCRdb's copy, which holds only in-frame ones; the method was immunoSEQ multiplex PCR. The sample carries around 110,000 clones, roughly 87% recorded once. The V gene's germline CDR1 is KGHDR and CDR2 SFDVKD. This CDR3 is built from 14 residues. Trimming took 7 bases from V and 4 from J, leaving 15 bases between them. The chain is built from TRBV24-1 and TRBJ2-5; D possibly corresponds to TRBD2 (6 bases). The sample was peripheral blood, taken on day 0 of AZD1222 vaccination. The TCR comes from an adult in good health. The CDR3, as DNA: TGTGCCACCAGCGACCAGGGAGGTAGAGAGACCCAGTACTTC. Its translation: CATSDQGGRETQYF.